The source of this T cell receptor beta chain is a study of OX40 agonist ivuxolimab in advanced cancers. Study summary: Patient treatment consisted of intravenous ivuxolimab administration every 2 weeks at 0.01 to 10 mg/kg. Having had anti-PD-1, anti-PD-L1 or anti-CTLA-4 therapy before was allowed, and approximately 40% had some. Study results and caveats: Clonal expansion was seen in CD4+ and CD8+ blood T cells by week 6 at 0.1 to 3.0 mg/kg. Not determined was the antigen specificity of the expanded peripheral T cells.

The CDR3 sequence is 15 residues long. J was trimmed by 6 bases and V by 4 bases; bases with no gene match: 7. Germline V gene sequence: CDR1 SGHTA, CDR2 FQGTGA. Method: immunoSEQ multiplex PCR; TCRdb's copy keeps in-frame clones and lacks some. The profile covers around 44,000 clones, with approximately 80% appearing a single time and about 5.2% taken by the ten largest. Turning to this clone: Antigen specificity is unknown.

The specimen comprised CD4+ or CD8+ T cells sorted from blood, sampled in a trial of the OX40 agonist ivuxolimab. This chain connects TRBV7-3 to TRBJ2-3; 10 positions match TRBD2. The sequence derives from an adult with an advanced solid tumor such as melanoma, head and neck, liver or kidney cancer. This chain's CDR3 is CASSYGTSDVDTQYF. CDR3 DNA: TGTGCCAGCAGCTACGGGACTAGCGATGTCGATACGCAGTATTTT.